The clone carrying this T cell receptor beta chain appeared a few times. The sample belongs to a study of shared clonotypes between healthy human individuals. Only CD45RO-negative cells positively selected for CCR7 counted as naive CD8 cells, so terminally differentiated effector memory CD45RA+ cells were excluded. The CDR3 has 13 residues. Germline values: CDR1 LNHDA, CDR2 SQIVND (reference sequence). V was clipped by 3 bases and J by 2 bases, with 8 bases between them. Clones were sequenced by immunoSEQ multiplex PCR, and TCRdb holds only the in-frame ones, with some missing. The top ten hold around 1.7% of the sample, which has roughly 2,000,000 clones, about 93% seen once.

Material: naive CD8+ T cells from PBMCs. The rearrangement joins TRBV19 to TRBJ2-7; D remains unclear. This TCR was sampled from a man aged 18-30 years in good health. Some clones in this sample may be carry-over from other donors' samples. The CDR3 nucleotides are TGTGCCAGTAGTATGGCGGCCACCTACGAGCAGTACTTC. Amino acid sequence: CASSMAATYEQYF.